This T cell receptor beta chain emerged from a study of blood T cell repertoires in COVID-19. The protocol was immunoSEQ multiplex PCR, while the TCRdb copy is restricted to in-frame clones and leaves out a portion. The data hold 250,000 to 300,000 clones, with 88% observed a single time. The germline V and J ends were trimmed by 6 bases and 2 bases, with 18 bases remaining between them. CDR1 and CDR2 from the germline V gene are SGHRS and YFSETQ. The CDR3 covers 16 residues. The chain carries TRBV5-1 and TRBJ2-1, with a tentative D call TRBD2 (5 bases). Material: peripheral blood. This clonotype was obtained from a woman aged 25 to 39 with COVID-19, enrolled during active disease. This chain's CDR3 is CASTAGEVLTYNEQFF. CDR3 nucleotide sequence: TGCGCCAGCACCGCGGGTGAGGTCCTGACCTACAATGAGCAGTTCTTC.